The clone carrying this T cell receptor (beta chain) was seen repeatedly, ten times or more. Its antigen is not known. The data are from a study of human T cells and chemical hapten exposure. A single record per CDR3 protein comes from TCRdb applying MiXCR to the RACE reads. Here the sample spans 300,000 to 450,000 distinct CDR3 sequences, nearly 5% being singletons. Time point given: patch test 1, 2 weeks after DPC sensitization. Treatment indicated: therapeutic diphenylcyclopropenone sensitization with weekly scalp DPC. Each donor was an alopecia patient between 18 and 70 years of age who qualified for DPC. Study observations and caveats: TCRs above 1 in 1000 frequency stayed constant with DPC sensitization.

This CDR3 has 17 residues. The V gene end was trimmed by 1 base and the J gene end by 1 base; junction bases not matched to a gene: 7. CDR1 is DFQATT and CDR2 is SNEGSKA in the germline V gene (reference sequence). This sequence originates from a woman in her forties or fifties with alopecia areata. Some clones in this sample may be carry-over from other donors' samples. This specimen consisted of whole blood, obtained in connection with sensitization to the hapten diphenylcyclopropenone (DPC). The rearrangement links TRBV20-1 to TRBJ2-1; 10 nucleotides align to TRBD2. CDR3 coding DNA: TGCAGTGCTAGAGGCCGAGGTAGCGGGGGGTCCTACAATGAGCAGTTCTTC. It translates to CSARGRGSGGSYNEQFF.